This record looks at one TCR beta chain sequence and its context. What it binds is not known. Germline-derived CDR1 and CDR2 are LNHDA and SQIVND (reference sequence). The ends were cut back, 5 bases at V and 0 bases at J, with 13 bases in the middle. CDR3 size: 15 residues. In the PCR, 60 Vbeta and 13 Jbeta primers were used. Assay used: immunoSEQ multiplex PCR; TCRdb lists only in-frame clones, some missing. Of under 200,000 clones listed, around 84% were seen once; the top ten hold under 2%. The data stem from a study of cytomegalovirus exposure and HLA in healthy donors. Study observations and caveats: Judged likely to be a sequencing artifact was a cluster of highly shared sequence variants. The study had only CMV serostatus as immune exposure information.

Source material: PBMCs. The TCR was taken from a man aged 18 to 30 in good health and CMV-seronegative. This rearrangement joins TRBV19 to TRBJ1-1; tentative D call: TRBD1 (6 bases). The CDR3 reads CASSAKGQLNTEAFF. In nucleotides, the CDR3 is TGTGCCAGTAGTGCCAAAGGACAGTTGAACACTGAAGCTTTCTTT.